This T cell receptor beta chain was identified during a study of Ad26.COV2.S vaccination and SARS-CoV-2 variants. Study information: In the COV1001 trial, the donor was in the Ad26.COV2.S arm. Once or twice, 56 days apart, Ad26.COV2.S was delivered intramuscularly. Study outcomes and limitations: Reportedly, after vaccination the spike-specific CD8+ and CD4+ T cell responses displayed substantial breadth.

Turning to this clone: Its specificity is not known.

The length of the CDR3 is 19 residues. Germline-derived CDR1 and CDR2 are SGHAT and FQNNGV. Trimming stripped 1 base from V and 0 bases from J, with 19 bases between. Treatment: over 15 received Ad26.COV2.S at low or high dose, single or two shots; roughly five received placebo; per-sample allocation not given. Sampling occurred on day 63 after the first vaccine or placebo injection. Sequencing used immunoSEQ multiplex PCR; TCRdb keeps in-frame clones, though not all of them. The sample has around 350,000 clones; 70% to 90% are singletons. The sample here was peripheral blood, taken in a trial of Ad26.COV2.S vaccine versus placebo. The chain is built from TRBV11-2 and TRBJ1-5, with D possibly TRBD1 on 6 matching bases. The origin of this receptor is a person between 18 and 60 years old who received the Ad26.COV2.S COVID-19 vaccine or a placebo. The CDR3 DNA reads TGTGCCAGCAGCTTAGGGGACCTGGGACACAGGTATAGCAATCAGCCCCAGCATTTT. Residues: CASSLGDLGHRYSNQPQHF.